Presented here are 31 T cell receptor beta chains from one specimen sequenced in a study of T cell changes during pregnancy in multiple sclerosis (dated 2019 in TCRdb). Preparation of the library involved the immunoSEQ multiplex PCR assay. Here the immuneACCESS table is served through TCRdb, limited to in-frame sequences with V and J called. Missing clones are a known gap in these copies; in checked studies unresolved V genes cover under half, and the rest lacks a known reason. This sample comprises tens of thousands of clones, about 93% of them detected only once. Roughly 1% of the sample is held by the ten biggest clonotypes. The sequences come from peripheral blood, collected in the first trimester of pregnancy. The receptors shown here come from a female donor with multiple sclerosis, enrolled in a pregnancy study.

This clone is a singleton in its sample. The chain couples TRBV7-2 to TRBJ2-7; 9 bases fit TRBD1. V gave up 5 bases and J gave up 4 bases; unmatched junction bases: 9. CDR1 SGHTA and CDR2 FQGNSA come from the germline V gene. This CDR3 region has 15 residues. The CDR3 here is CASSPSTGGAYEQYF. The CDR3 DNA sequence: TGTGCCAGCAGCCCGAGCACAGGGGGCGCGTACGAGCAGTACTTC.

The chain has TRBV11-2 and TRBJ2-1; maybe TRBD2 (5 bases). Per the germline V gene, CDR1 is SGHAT and CDR2 is FQNNGV. V dropped 0 bases and J dropped 1 base, with 10 bases sitting between them. CDR3 size: 16 residues. CDR3: CASSLEGLASYNEQFF. The DNA of the CDR3 is TGTGCCAGCAGCTTAGAAGGGCTAGCTTCCTACAATGAGCAGTTCTTC.

The chain is built from TRBV14 and TRBJ2-7, with 7 nucleotides matching TRBD1. There are 14 residues in the CDR3. Germline loops: CDR1 SGHDN, CDR2 FVKESK. The trim removed 4 bases at V and 6 bases at J, leaving 9 bases unmatched. The CDR3 sequence: CASSRRQGLFEQYF. CDR3 bases: TGTGCCAGCAGCCGCCGACAGGGATTGTTCGAGCAGTACTTC. Complete variable domain (other parts from reference TRBV14 and TRBJ2-7): EAGVTQFPSHSVIEKGQTVTLRCDPISGHDNLYWYRRVMGKEIKFLLHFVKESKQDESGMPNNRFLAERTGGTYSTLKVQPAELEDSGVYFCASSRRQGLFEQYFGPGTRLTVT.

This clone was picked up a small number of times. The chain uses TRBV6-1 and TRBJ2-7; weak D call: TRBD2 (7 bases). The CDR3 has 14 residues. With 0 bases removed from V and 4 bases from J, the gap between germline ends came to 10 bases. The germline CDR1 and CDR2 sequences are MNHNS and SASEGT. In DNA, the CDR3 is TGTGCCAGCAGTGAAGCGGAGGGGGGGTACGAGCAGTACTTC. Protein sequence: CASSEAEGGYEQYF.

The chain is built from TRBV27 and TRBJ2-3; D not certain. V was shortened by 7 bases and J by 7 bases, with 9 bases between the two germline ends. CDR3 length: 11 amino acids. Germline V gene lookup returns CDR1 MNHEY and CDR2 SMNVEV (reference sequence). CDR3 DNA: TGTGCCAGCACACAGCAGCATACGCAGTATTTT. This translates into CASTQQHTQYF.

The chain uses TRBV9 and TRBJ2-1; 13 bases line up with TRBD2. The CDR3 runs 15 residues. The junction had 5 bases not matched to a gene; V was cut back by 5 bases and J by 6 bases. CDR1 is SGDLS and CDR2 is YYNGEE in the germline V gene. The CDR3 DNA reads as TGTGCCAGCAGTGAGGGACTAGCGGGGTTCAATGAGCAGTTCTTC. It is translated as CASSEGLAGFNEQFF.

The chain uses TRBV7-8 and TRBJ1-2, with unresolved D. Trimming shortened V by 4 bases and J by 2 bases, and 11 bases separated the two germline ends. Germline CDR1 and CDR2: SGHVS and FQNEAQ. The CDR3 has 14 amino acids. CDR3 amino acids: CASSSGGGNYGYTF. In nucleotides, the CDR3 is TGTGCCAGCAGCTCCGGAGGTGGCAACTATGGCTACACCTTC.

The chain combines TRBV19 with TRBJ2-5, with 14 bases identical to TRBD2. The V segment lost 5 bases and the J segment 6 bases; nucleotides outside the gene matches: 5. Germline V lookup: CDR1 LNHDA, CDR2 SQIVND (reference sequence). The CDR3 is 15 amino acids. CDR3 DNA sequence: TGTGCCAGTAGTGCCGGGACTAGCGGGGGTCAGACCCAGTACTTC. This sequence encodes CASSAGTSGGQTQYF.

The V call is TRBV6-5, the J call TRBJ1-2; 9 positions match TRBD1. This CDR3 is 15 amino acids long. The germline gives CDR1 MNHEY, CDR2 SVGAGI. V lost 6 bases and J lost 8; bases outside the gene matches: 13. CDR3 sequence (DNA): TGTGCCAGCAGCCCTTCGGGACAGGGAGGAAAAGGCTACACCTTC. Translating gives CASSPSGQGGKGYTF.

This chain links TRBV15 with TRBJ1-5; 9 positions match TRBD1. Germline assignment: CDR1 LNHNV and CDR2 YYDKDF (reference sequence). J gave up 4 bases and V 1 base, and 5 bases lay outside the gene matches. The CDR3 consists of 16 residues. This CDR3 is CATSRGEGTGNQPQHF. In nucleotides, the CDR3 is TGTGCCACCAGCAGAGGGGAGGGGACAGGGAATCAGCCCCAGCATTTT.

The chain has TRBV5-1 and TRBJ1-5; maybe TRBD1 (5 bases). The CDR3 totals 15 residues. The germline CDR1 and CDR2 sequences are SGHRS and YFSETQ. Trimming shortened V by 0 bases and J by 2 bases, and 9 bases separated the two germline ends. CDR3 region: CASSLGLGGNQPQHF. The CDR3 nucleotides are TGCGCCAGCAGCTTGGGTCTAGGGGGCAATCAGCCCCAGCATTTT.

The chain carries TRBV20-1 and TRBJ1-2, with D uncertain. Germline CDR1 DFQATT, CDR2 SNEGSKA (reference sequence). The V end lost 1 base, the J end lost 3 bases, and 3 bases lay between the germline ends. This CDR3 comprises 11 residues. CDR3 sequence (DNA): TGCAGTGCTAGAGTAGACTATGGCTACACCTTC. It yields the protein CSARVDYGYTF.

This clone was counted once. The chain uses TRBV5-1 and TRBJ1-1; 8 nucleotides agree with TRBD1. The V gene's germline CDR1 is SGHRS and CDR2 YFSETQ. V shed 2 bases, J shed 0 bases, and the junction held 6 bases outside the gene matches. The CDR3 is 16 amino acids. DNA of the CDR3: TGCGCCAGCAGCTTCTCTGGGACAGGCATGAACACTGAAGCTTTCTTT. Amino acids: CASSFSGTGMNTEAFF.

This rearrangement joins TRBV9 to TRBJ2-7; D unresolved. Trimming removed 0 bases from V and 2 bases from J, with 12 bases in between. CDR3 length: 15 amino acids. Germline CDR1 SGDLS, CDR2 YYNGEE. The DNA of the CDR3 is TGTGCCAGCAGCGTAGGGCTAGACCAAACCTACGAGCAGTACTTC. Translated: CASSVGLDQTYEQYF.

The CDR3 region has the DNA TGCGCCAGCAGCTGGGGACAGGGTTCGACTGAAGCTTTCTTT. Translated, it gives CASSWGQGSTEAFF. The chain uses TRBV5-1 and TRBJ1-1; 9 nucleotides align to TRBD1. This CDR3 contains 14 residues. V lost 3 bases, J lost 5 bases, and 5 bases stayed unmatched. Germline CDR1 reads SGHRS; CDR2 reads YFSETQ.

The chain is built from TRBV28 and TRBJ2-7; the D gene is possibly TRBD2 (5 bases). Germline lookup yields CDR1 MDHEN and CDR2 SYDVKM. The CDR3 totals 15 residues. Trimming pared 1 base from V and 1 base from J, leaving 11 bases between. The CDR3, as DNA: TGTGCCAGCAGTTTATTCCTTAGCGCTTCCTACGAGCAGTACTTC. It yields the protein CASSLFLSASYEQYF.

The V call is TRBV19, the J call TRBJ2-1; no definite D call. The CDR3 spans 14 residues. Trimming stripped 1 base from V and 1 base from J, with 5 bases between. Germline values: CDR1 LNHDA, CDR2 SQIVND (reference sequence). The CDR3 sequence: CASSIARSYNEQFF. CDR3 DNA sequence: TGTGCCAGTAGTATAGCCCGGTCCTACAATGAGCAGTTCTTC. Full variable domain (remainder filled in from reference TRBV19 and TRBJ2-1): DGGITQSPKYLFRKEGQNVTLSCEQNLNHDAMYWYRQDPGQGLRLIYYSQIVNDFQKGDIAEGYSVSREKKESFPLTVTSAQKNPTAFYLCASSIARSYNEQFFGPGTRLTVL.

The chain employs TRBV19 and TRBJ2-1, with 9 bases identical to TRBD2. The CDR3 has 15 amino acids. After removal of 3 bases from V and 7 bases from J, the junction contained 7 bases not matched to a gene. Germline V lookup: CDR1 LNHDA, CDR2 SQIVND (reference sequence). The CDR3 coding sequence is TGTGCCAGTAGTATGGGTAGCGGGAGAGTTAATGAGCAGTTCTTC. Its protein product is CASSMGSGRVNEQFF.

This clone was seen just once. The chain is built from TRBV15 and TRBJ2-2; 7 bases fit TRBD1. The CDR3 consists of 15 residues. CDR1 is LNHNV and CDR2 is YYDKDF in the germline V gene (reference sequence). J gave up 2 bases and V 6 bases, and 6 bases lay outside the gene matches. CDR3 sequence: CATSSDRANTGELFF. As DNA, the CDR3 is TGTGCCACCAGTTCAGACAGGGCCAACACCGGGGAGCTGTTTTTT.

V and J are TRBV6-6 and TRBJ2-3; D might be TRBD2 (6 bases). Trimming took off 5 bases at V and 10 bases at J, with 13 bases between the two ends. Germline V gene lookup returns CDR1 MNHNY and CDR2 SVGAGI (reference sequence). This CDR3 spans 12 amino acids. CDR3 sequence reads: CASSALGEAQYF. The DNA of the CDR3 is TGTGCCAGCAGTGCTCTGGGGGAGGCGCAGTATTTT.

This clone has just one count. The chain joins TRBV5-4 to TRBJ1-1, with 8 bases that match TRBD1. CDR3 length: 14 amino acids. Germline CDR1 and CDR2: SGHNT and YYREEE (reference sequence). V was clipped by 2 bases and J by 1 base; unmatched bases: 1. CDR3 sequence (DNA): TGTGCCAGCAGCTTCGACAGGGGGAACACTGAAGCTTTCTTT. Translating gives CASSFDRGNTEAFF.

The chain recombines TRBV4-3 with TRBJ1-1; unclear D gene. The V and J ends lost 0 bases and 1 base respectively, with 12 bases between them. The CDR3 is 16 amino acids. The germline V gene has CDR1 LGHNA and CDR2 YSLEER. The CDR3 protein is CASSQDGQVGNTEAFF. The CDR3 DNA is TGCGCCAGCAGCCAAGATGGTCAGGTGGGGAACACTGAAGCTTTCTTT.

This chain uses TRBV6-5 with TRBJ1-6; D is unresolved. Germline V gene lookup returns CDR1 MNHEY and CDR2 SVGAGI. The CDR3 has 13 residues. V was trimmed by 7 bases and J by 9 bases, leaving 13 bases between them. As DNA, the CDR3 is TGTGCCAGCAAGGTTACAGTACGTTCACCCCTCCACTTT. This codes for CASKVTVRSPLHF.

The chain uses TRBV5-1 and TRBJ1-3; D is unresolved. This CDR3 has 16 amino acids. Per the germline V gene, CDR1 is SGHRS and CDR2 is YFSETQ. V was clipped by 5 bases and J by 0 bases, with 15 bases between them. CDR3 in DNA: TGCGCCAGCAGGGGAGAGGGCCGAAGCTCTGGAAACACCATATATTTT. Its translation is CASRGEGRSSGNTIYF.

The chain links TRBV10-1 to TRBJ2-5; 9 bases line up with TRBD1. Germline V gene lookup returns CDR1 WNHNN and CDR2 SYGVQD (reference sequence). The CDR3 sequence is 21 residues long. Trimming took 3 bases from V and 0 from J; bases not matched to a gene: 20. CDR3 in amino acids: CASSDWDRAAYRRVYQETQYF. CDR3 bases: TGCGCCAGCAGTGATTGGGACAGGGCGGCTTACCGTCGAGTGTACCAAGAGACCCAGTACTTC.

V is TRBV30 and J is TRBJ2-7, with 8 bases that match TRBD1. J lost 5 bases, V lost 0 bases, and 12 bases had no gene match. The CDR3 extends over 16 amino acids. CDR1 is GTSNPN and CDR2 is SVGIG in the germline V gene (reference sequence). DNA for the CDR3: TGTGCCTGGAGTGTGACTTTGACAGGGGCGTGGAACGAGCAGTACTTC. Translating gives CAWSVTLTGAWNEQYF.

This rearrangement joins TRBV7-7 to TRBJ1-1; D gene uncertain. This CDR3 is 13 amino acids long. The V gene's germline CDR1 is SSHAT and CDR2 FNYEAQ (reference sequence). V was clipped by 2 bases and J by 1 base, with 5 bases between them. The CDR3, as DNA: TGTGCCAGCAGCTTAAGGAGGAACACTGAAGCTTTCTTT. This encodes CASSLRRNTEAFF.

This chain links TRBV4-1 with TRBJ1-6; D gene unclear. Germline values: CDR1 MGHRA, CDR2 YSYEKL. The CDR3 runs 15 residues. Trimming pared 6 bases from V and 8 bases from J, leaving 17 bases between. The CDR3 DNA reads TGCGCCAGCAGTCGCGACCGTTTAGCCTATTCACCCCTCCACTTT. Its translation: CASSRDRLAYSPLHF.

This clone has only one observation. The chain has TRBV14 and TRBJ2-2; 10 bases fit TRBD2. The CDR3 has 19 amino acids. Germline CDR1 is SGHDN and CDR2 is FVKESK. V dropped 2 bases and J dropped 4; count of bases not matched to a gene: 13. CDR3 protein: CASSQSRLAGVRRTGELFF. The CDR3, as DNA: TGTGCCAGCAGCCAAAGTAGGCTAGCGGGGGTACGTCGCACCGGGGAGCTGTTTTTT.

The rearrangement uses TRBV6-4 and TRBJ1-2; TRBD1 agrees at 9 bases. The trim removed 6 bases at V and 7 bases at J, leaving 12 bases unmatched. The CDR3 consists of 15 residues. CDR1 and CDR2 from the germline V gene are MRHNA and SNTAGT. The CDR3 protein is CASSPRDRVPVGYTF. CDR3 nucleotide sequence: TGTGCCAGCAGCCCCCGGGACAGGGTTCCGGTTGGCTACACCTTC.

V gene TRBV7-6 combines with J gene TRBJ2-2, with 14 bases lining up with TRBD2. The CDR3 loop spans 18 amino acids. Per germline, CDR1 SGHVS and CDR2 FNYEAQ. The ends lost 0 bases at V and 5 bases at J; junction bases unmatched: 5. As DNA, the CDR3 is TGTGCCAGCAGCTTAGCGACTAGCGGGGGGGCGCGGACCGGGGAGCTGTTTTTT. Amino acids: CASSLATSGGARTGELFF.